Each of the 14 T cell receptor beta chains below was sequenced from the same sample in a study of T cell repertoires in ileal Crohn's disease. The table came from immunoSEQ multiplex PCR; TCRdb's copy has only in-frame clones and leaves some out. The sample lists 6,000 or so clones, nearly 97% seen once, with 0.3% to 0.35% in the top ten. Input material: ileal tissue. Receptor source: an adult with Crohn's disease.

The chain couples TRBV2 to TRBJ2-5; 10 bases are shared with TRBD2. The CDR3 has 12 residues. The V segment lost 8 bases and the J segment 6 bases; nucleotides outside the gene matches: 3. The germline V gene encodes CDR1 SNHLY and CDR2 FYNNEI. The chain's CDR3 is CASLSGGKTQYF. The CDR3 DNA reads as TGTGCCAGCCTTAGCGGGGGGAAGACCCAGTACTTC.

V is TRBV6-4 and J is TRBJ2-1; 7 bases are a match to TRBD2. The CDR3 covers 15 residues. CDR1 and CDR2 from the germline V gene are MRHNA and SNTAGT. Trimming removed 4 bases from V and 3 bases from J; junction bases left unmatched: 6. This CDR3 is CASSGDGGYYNEQFF. DNA of the CDR3: TGTGCCAGCAGTGGAGACGGGGGGTACTACAATGAGCAGTTCTTC.

DNA for the CDR3: TGTGCCAGCTCGTACACCGGGACAGGGTCCACTGAAGCTTTCTTT. This sequence encodes CASSYTGTGSTEAFF. The genes are TRBV18 and TRBJ1-1; 9 bases align to TRBD1. The CDR3 has 15 residues. With 6 bases clipped from V and 4 bases from J, the junction kept 9 bases outside the gene matches. Germline V gene lookup returns CDR1 KGHSH and CDR2 LQKENI.

The gene calls are TRBV29-1 and TRBJ2-5; 7 bases map to TRBD2. Germline loops: CDR1 SQVTM, CDR2 ANQGSEA. The J segment lost 2 bases and the V segment lost 4 bases, leaving 7 bases of the junction unmatched. The CDR3 loop spans 14 amino acids. CDR3 amino acids: CSVVKNSGQETQYF. In DNA, the CDR3 is TGCAGCGTTGTAAAAAATAGCGGGCAAGAGACCCAGTACTTC.

This sequence joins TRBV7-3 and TRBJ2-7, with 8 bases matching TRBD1. The CDR3 is made up of 12 amino acids. Germline lookup yields CDR1 SGHTA and CDR2 FQGTGA. V gave up 6 bases and J gave up 9 bases; unmatched junction bases: 7. The CDR3 loop reads CASRSSGGVQYF. The CDR3 DNA follows: TGTGCCAGCAGGTCATCAGGGGGCGTGCAGTACTTC.

The chain carries TRBV6-5 and TRBJ1-6; D gene uncertain. The germline V and J ends were trimmed by 2 bases and 5 bases, with 7 bases remaining between them. This CDR3 contains 14 residues. Germline V gene data show CDR1 as MNHEY and CDR2 as SVGAGI. This CDR3 reads CASSYGQDNSPLHF. CDR3 nucleotides: TGTGCCAGCAGTTACGGGCAGGATAATTCACCCCTCCACTTT.

This clone was picked up one time. CDR3 sequence (DNA): TGTGCCACCAGCAGAGATTCTCCCCGGAGCGGCTATGGCTACACCTTC. Protein sequence: CATSRDSPRSGYGYTF. The chain recombines TRBV15 with TRBJ1-2; D remains ambiguous. CDR1 and CDR2 (germline): LNHNV, YYDKDF (reference sequence). Trimming took 0 bases from V and 4 from J, leaving 15 bases between them. The length of the CDR3 is 16 residues.

V and J are TRBV11-2 and TRBJ1-1, with D possibly being TRBD1 (5 bases). CDR1 is SGHAT and CDR2 is FQNNGV in the germline V gene. Trimming cost V 5 bases and J 1 base, with 14 bases left between them. The CDR3 spans 15 residues. The chain's CDR3 is CASSLPGRANTEAFF. DNA for the CDR3: TGTGCCAGCAGCCTTCCAGGGAGGGCGAACACTGAAGCTTTCTTT. The full variable domain, completed using reference TRBV11-2 and TRBJ1-1, is EAGVAQSPRYKIIEKRQSVAFWCNPISGHATLYWYQQILGQGPKLLIQFQNNGVVDDSQLPKDRFSAERLKGVDSTLKIQPAKLEDSAVYLCASSLPGRANTEAFFGQGTRLTVV.

The chain uses TRBV30 and TRBJ2-7, with TRBD1 matching over 7 bases. V trimming: 2 bases; J trimming: 3 bases; junction bases outside the gene matches: 7. Per germline, CDR1 GTSNPN and CDR2 SVGIG (reference sequence). The length of the CDR3 is 14 residues. CDR3 nucleotide sequence: TGTGCCTGGAGTACGCCAGGGGGAATCTACGAGCAGTACTTC. It translates to CAWSTPGGIYEQYF.

The rearrangement uses TRBV11-3 and TRBJ2-2; 8 bases map to TRBD1. This CDR3 contains 13 residues. Germline trimming cut 11 bases from V and 5 bases from J; bases unmatched to any gene: 7. CDR1 and CDR2 (germline): SGHNT, YENEEA. The CDR3 spells CASTGGFTGELFF. Here the CDR3 DNA reads TGTGCCTCAACAGGGGGGTTTACCGGGGAGCTGTTTTTT.

The chain uses TRBV7-9 and TRBJ2-5; TRBD2 aligns across 8 bases. CDR3 length: 17 residues. V shed 5 bases, J shed 4 bases, and the junction held 15 bases outside the gene matches. The germline CDR1 and CDR2 sequences are SEHNR and FQNEAQ (reference sequence). The CDR3 nucleotides are TGTGCCAGCAGCCCGAATAGTCGGGGGGGGCCCCGAGAGACCCAGTACTTC. It is translated as CASSPNSRGGPRETQYF.

V is TRBV28 and J is TRBJ2-5, with D maybe TRBD1 (6 bases). Germline V gene lookup returns CDR1 MDHEN and CDR2 SYDVKM. This CDR3 comprises 13 residues. Trimming took 11 bases from V and 3 from J, leaving 16 bases between them. The CDR3 nucleotides read TGTGCCGCTTCCCGGGACACAGAAGAGACCCAGTACTTC. Protein sequence: CAASRDTEETQYF.

The J gene is TRBJ1-2, the V gene TRBV28; 8 nucleotides agree with TRBD1. CDR1 is MDHEN and CDR2 is SYDVKM in the germline V gene. V lost 4 bases and J lost 4; bases outside the gene matches: 2. The CDR3 runs 13 residues. Here the CDR3 DNA reads TGTGCCAGCAGTTCGACAGGGGTCTATGGCTACACCTTC. Protein product: CASSSTGVYGYTF.

Note on this clone: The junction and the germline gene differ at one end; a read error may be behind it. The V gene is TRBV28, the J gene TRBJ1-5; tentatively, D is TRBD1 (5 bases). Germline lookup yields CDR1 MDHEN and CDR2 SYDVKM. This CDR3 spans 15 amino acids. The CDR3 is CASSPQGGRKQPQHF. Here the CDR3 DNA reads TGTGCCAGCAGTCCGCAGGGAGGACGCAAACAGCCCCAGCATTTT.